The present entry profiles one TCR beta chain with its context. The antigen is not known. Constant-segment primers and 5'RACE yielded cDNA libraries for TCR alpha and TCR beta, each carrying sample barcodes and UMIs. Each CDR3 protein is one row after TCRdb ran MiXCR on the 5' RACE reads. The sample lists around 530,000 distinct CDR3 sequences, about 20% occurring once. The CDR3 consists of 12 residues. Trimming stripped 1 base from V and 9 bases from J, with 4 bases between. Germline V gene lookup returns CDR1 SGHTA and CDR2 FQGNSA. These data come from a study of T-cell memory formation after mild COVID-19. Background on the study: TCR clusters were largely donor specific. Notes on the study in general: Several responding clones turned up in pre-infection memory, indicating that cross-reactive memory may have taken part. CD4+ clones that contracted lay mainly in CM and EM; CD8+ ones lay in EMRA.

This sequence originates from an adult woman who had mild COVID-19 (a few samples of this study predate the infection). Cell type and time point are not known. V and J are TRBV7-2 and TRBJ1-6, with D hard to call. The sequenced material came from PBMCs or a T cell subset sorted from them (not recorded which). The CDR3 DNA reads TGTGCCAGCAGCTTAGGGCGTTCACCCCTCCACTTT. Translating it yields CASSLGRSPLHF.